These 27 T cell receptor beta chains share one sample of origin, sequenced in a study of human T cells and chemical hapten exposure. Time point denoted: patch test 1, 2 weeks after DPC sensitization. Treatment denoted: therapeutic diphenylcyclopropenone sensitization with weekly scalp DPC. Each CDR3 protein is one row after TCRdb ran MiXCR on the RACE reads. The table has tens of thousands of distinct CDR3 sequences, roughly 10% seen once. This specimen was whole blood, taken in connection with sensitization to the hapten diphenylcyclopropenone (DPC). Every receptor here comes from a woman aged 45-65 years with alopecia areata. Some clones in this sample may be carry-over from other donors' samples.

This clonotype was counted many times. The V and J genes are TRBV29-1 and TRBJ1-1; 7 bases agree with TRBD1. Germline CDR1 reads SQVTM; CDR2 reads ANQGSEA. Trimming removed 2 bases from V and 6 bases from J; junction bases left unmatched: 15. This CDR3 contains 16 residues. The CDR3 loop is CSVERAGGRSSAEAFF. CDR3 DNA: TGCAGCGTTGAAAGGGCAGGGGGGCGCAGTTCCGCTGAAGCTTTCTTT.

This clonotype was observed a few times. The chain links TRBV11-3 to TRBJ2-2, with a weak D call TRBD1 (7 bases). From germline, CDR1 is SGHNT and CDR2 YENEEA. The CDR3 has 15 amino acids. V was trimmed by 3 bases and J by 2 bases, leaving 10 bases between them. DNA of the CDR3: TGTGCCAGCAGCTTGCGGGACAGTAACACCGGGGAGCTGTTTTTT. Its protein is CASSLRDSNTGELFF. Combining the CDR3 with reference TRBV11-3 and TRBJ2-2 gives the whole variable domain EAGVVQSPRYKIIEKKQPVAFWCNPISGHNTLYWYLQNLGQGPELLIRYENEEAVDDSQLPKDRFSAERLKGVDSTLKIQPAELGDSAVYLCASSLRDSNTGELFFGEGSRLTVL.

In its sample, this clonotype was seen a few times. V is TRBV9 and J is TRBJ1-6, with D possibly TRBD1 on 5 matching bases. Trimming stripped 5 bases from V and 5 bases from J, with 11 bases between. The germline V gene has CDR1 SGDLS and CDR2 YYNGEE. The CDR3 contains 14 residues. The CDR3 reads CASSPTGDNSPLHF. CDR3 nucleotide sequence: TGTGCCAGCAGTCCCACGGGGGATAATTCACCCCTCCACTTT.

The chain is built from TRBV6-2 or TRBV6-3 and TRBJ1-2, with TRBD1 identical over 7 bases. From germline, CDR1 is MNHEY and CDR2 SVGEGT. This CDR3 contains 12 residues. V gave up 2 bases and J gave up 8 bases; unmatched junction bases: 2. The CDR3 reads CASSYGTEGYTF. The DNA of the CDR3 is TGTGCCAGCAGTTACGGGACAGAAGGCTACACCTTC.

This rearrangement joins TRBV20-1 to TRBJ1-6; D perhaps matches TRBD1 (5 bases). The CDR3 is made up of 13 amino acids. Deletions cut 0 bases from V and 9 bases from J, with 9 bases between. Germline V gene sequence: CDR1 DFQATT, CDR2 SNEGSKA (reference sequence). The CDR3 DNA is TGCAGTGCTAGAGATCAGGACACTTCACCCCTCCACTTT. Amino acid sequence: CSARDQDTSPLHF.

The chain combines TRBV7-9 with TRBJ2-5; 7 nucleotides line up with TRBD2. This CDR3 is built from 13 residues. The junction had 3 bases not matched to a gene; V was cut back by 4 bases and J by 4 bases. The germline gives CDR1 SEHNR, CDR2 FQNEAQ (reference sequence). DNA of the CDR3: TGTGCCAGCAGCTCCCGGGGGGTAGAGACCCAGTACTTC. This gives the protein CASSSRGVETQYF.

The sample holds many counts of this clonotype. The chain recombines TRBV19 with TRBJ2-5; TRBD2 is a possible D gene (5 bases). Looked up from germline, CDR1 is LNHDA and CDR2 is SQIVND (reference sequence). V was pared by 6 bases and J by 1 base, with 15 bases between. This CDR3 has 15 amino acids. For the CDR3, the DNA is TGTGCCAGTAGCAACAACGGGGTTAGCCAAGAGACCCAGTACTTC. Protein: CASSNNGVSQETQYF. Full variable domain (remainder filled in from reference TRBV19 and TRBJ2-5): DGGITQSPKYLFRKEGQNVTLSCEQNLNHDAMYWYRQDPGQGLRLIYYSQIVNDFQKGDIAEGYSVSREKKESFPLTVTSAQKNPTAFYLCASSNNGVSQETQYFGPGTRLLVL.

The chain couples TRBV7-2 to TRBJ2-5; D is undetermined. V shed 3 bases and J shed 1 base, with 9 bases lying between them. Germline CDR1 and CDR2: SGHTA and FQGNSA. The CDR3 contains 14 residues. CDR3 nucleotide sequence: TGTGCCAGCAGCTTCGGTGGGGTCCAAGAGACCCAGTACTTC. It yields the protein CASSFGGVQETQYF.

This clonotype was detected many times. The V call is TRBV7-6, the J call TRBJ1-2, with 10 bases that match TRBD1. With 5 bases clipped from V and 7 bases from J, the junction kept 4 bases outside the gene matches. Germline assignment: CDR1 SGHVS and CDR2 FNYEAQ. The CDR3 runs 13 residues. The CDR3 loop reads CASSAGTGAGYTF. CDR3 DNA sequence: TGTGCCAGCAGCGCCGGGACAGGGGCTGGCTACACCTTC.

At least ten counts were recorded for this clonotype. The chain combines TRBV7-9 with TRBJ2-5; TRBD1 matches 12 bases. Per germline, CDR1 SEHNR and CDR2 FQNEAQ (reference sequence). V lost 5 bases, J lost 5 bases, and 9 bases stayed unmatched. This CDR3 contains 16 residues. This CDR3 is CASSHWDRGRGETQYF. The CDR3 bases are TGTGCCAGCAGCCATTGGGACAGGGGGCGCGGGGAGACCCAGTACTTC.

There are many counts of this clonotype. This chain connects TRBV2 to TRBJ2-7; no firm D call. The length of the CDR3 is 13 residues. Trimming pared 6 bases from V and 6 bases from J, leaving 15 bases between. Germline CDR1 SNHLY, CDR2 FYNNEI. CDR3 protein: CASRDQPTSEQYF. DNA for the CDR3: TGTGCCAGCAGGGACCAACCTACTTCCGAGCAGTACTTC.

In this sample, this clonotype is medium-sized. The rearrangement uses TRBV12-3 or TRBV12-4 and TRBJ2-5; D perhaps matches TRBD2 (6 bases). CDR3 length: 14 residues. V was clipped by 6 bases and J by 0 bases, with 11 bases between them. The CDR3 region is CASRPEGYQETQYF. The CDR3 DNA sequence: TGTGCCAGCAGACCGGAGGGGTACCAAGAGACCCAGTACTTC.

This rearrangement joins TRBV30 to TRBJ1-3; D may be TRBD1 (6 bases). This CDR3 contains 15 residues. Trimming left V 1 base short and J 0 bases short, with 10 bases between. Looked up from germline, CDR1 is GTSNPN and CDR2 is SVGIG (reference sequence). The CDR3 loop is CAWSGDTSSGNTIYF. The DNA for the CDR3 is TGTGCCTGGAGTGGGGACACAAGCTCTGGAAACACCATATATTTT.

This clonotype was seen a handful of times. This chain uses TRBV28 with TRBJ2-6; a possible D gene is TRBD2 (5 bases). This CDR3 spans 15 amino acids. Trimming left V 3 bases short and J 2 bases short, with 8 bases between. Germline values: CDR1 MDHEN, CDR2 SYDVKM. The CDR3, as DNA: TGTGCCAGCAGTTTTCCCGGGGCTGGGGCCAACGTCCTGACTTTC. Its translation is CASSFPGAGANVLTF.

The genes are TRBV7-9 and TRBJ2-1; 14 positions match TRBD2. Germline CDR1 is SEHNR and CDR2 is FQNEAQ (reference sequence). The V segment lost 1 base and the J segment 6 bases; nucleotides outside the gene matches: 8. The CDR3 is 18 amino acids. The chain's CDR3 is CASSLGGLAGASSNEQFF. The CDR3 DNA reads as TGTGCCAGCAGCTTAGGGGGACTAGCGGGAGCCTCATCCAATGAGCAGTTCTTC.

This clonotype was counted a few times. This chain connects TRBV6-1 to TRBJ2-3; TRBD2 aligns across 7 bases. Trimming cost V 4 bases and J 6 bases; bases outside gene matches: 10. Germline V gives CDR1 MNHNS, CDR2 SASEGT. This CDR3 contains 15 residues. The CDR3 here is CASSGRGVPRDTQYF. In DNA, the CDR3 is TGTGCCAGCAGTGGACGGGGGGTACCTCGGGATACGCAGTATTTT.

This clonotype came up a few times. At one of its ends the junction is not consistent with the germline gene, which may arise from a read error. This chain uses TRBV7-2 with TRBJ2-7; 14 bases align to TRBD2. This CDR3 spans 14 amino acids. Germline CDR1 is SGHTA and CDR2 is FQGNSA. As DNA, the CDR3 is TGTGTCAGCAGGGGACTAGCGGGAGTTGGGGAGCAGTACTTC. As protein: CVSRGLAGVGEQYF. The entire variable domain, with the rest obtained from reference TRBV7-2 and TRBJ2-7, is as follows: GAGVSQSPSNKVTEKGKDVELRCDPISGHTALYWYRQSLGQGLEFLIYFQGNSAPDKSGLPSDRFSAERTGGSVSTLTIQRTQQEDSAVYLCVSRGLAGVGEQYFGPGTRLTVT.

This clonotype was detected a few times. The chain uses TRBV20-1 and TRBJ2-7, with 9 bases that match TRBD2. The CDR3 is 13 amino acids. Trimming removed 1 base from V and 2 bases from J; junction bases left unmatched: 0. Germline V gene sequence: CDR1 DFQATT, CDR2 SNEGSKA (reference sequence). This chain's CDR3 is CSARGTSAYEQYF. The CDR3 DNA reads TGCAGTGCTAGAGGGACTAGCGCCTACGAGCAGTACTTC.

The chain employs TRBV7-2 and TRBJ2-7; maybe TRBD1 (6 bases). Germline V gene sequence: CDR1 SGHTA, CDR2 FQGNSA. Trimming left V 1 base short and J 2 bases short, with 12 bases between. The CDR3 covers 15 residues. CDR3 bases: TGTGCCAGCAGCTTAGGTCCGGGACAACCCTACGAGCAGTACTTC. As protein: CASSLGPGQPYEQYF.

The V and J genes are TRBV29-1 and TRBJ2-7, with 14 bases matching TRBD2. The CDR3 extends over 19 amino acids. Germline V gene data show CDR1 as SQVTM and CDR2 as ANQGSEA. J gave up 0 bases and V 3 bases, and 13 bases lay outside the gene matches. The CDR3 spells CSVEGETSGRAGDSYEQYF. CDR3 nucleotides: TGCAGCGTTGAGGGGGAGACTAGCGGGAGGGCCGGAGACTCCTACGAGCAGTACTTC.

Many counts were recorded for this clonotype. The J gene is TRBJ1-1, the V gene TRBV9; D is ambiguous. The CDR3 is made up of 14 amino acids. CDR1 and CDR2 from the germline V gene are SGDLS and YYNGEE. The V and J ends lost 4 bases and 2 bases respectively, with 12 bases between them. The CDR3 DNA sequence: TGTGCCAGCAGCTTATACATAGAAAACACTGAAGCTTTCTTT. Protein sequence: CASSLYIENTEAFF.

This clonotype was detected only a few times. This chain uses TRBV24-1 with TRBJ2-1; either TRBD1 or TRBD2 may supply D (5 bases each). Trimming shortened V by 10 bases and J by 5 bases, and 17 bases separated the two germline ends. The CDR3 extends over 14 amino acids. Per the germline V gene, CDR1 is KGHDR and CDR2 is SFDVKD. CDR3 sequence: CATLTGTENNEQFF. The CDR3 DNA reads TGTGCCACTCTAACCGGGACGGAGAACAATGAGCAGTTCTTC.

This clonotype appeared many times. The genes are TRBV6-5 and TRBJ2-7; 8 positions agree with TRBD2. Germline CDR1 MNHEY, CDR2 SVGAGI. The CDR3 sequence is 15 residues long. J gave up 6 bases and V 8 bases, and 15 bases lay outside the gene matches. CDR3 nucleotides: TGTGCCAGCTACTCCGCGAGCGGGGGTTCTTTCGAGCAGTACTTC. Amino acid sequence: CASYSASGGSFEQYF.

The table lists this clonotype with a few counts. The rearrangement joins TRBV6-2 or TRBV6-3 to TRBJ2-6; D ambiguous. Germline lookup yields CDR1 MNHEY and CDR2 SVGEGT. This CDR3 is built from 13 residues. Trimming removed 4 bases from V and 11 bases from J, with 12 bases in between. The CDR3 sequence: CASSSRAGDVLTF. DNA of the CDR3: TGTGCCAGCAGTTCCCGGGCTGGAGACGTCCTGACTTTC.

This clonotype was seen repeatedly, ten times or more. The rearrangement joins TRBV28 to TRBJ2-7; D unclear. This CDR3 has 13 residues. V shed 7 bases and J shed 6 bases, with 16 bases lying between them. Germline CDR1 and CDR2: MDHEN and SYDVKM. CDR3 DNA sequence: TGTGCCAGCACCTTGGACGGCTTGTCCGAGCAGTACTTC. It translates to CASTLDGLSEQYF.

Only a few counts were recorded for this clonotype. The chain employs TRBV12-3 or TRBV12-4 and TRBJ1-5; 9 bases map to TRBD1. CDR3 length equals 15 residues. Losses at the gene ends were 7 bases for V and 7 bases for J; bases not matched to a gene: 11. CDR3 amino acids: CASTERQGGNQPQHF. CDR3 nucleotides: TGTGCCAGCACTGAAAGACAGGGGGGTAACCAGCCCCAGCATTTT.

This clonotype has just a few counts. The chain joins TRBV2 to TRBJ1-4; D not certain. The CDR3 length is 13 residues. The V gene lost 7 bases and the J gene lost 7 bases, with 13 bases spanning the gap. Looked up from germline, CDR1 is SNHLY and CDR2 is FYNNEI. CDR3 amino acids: CASTANWGEKLFF. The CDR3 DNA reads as TGTGCCAGCACGGCTAATTGGGGTGAAAAACTGTTTTTT.